Each of the 28 T cell receptor beta chains below was sequenced from the same sample in a study of T-cell memory formation after mild COVID-19. TCRdb fed the 5' RACE reads into MiXCR, producing one record per CDR3 protein. The data contain about 290,000 distinct CDR3 sequences, approximately 15% of them singletons. Sequenced: PBMCs or a T cell subset sorted from them (not recorded which). All receptors come from a man aged 18 to 29 who had mild COVID-19 (a few samples of this study predate the infection). Cell type and time point are not known.

The chain links TRBV6-1 to TRBJ1-4, with D unresolved. The V gene lost 4 bases and the J gene lost 6 bases, with 15 bases spanning the gap. Looked up from germline, CDR1 is MNHNS and CDR2 is SASEGT. This CDR3 has 15 amino acids. The CDR3 region has the DNA TGTGCCAGCAGTGGTAATTGGGGATCGGATGAAAAACTGTTTTTT. It encodes CASSGNWGSDEKLFF.

The chain is built from TRBV6-6 and TRBJ2-7; tentatively, D is TRBD1 or TRBD2 (5 bases each). The CDR3 spans 13 residues. Trimming took off 2 bases at V and 7 bases at J, with 12 bases between the two ends. Germline V gene sequence: CDR1 MNHNY, CDR2 SVGAGI (reference sequence). Here the CDR3 DNA reads TGTGCCAGCAGTTACGCCGGGGCCGGAGAGCAGTACGTC. This sequence encodes CASSYAGAGEQYV.

This clonotype was detected a few times. The rearrangement uses TRBV6-5 and TRBJ1-2; TRBD1 might be the D (5 bases). Trimming removed 6 bases from V and 2 bases from J, with 10 bases in between. The CDR3 totals 13 residues. Germline V gives CDR1 MNHEY, CDR2 SVGAGI. For the CDR3, the DNA is TGTGCCAGCAGCGTCTCAGGGAACTATGGCTACACCTTC. Its protein is CASSVSGNYGYTF.

This clonotype was observed a few times. The chain carries TRBV5-1 and TRBJ1-2; D is unresolved. This CDR3 comprises 14 residues. Trimming removed 5 bases at V and 6 bases at J, with 17 bases between. In germline, CDR1 is SGHRS, CDR2 YFSETQ. The CDR3 region has the DNA TGCGCCAGCAGGCCCTTCGAGGGAATAAATGGCTACACCTTC. Protein sequence: CASRPFEGINGYTF.

This rearrangement joins TRBV6-2 or TRBV6-3 to TRBJ2-3, with D perhaps matching TRBD1 (6 bases). This CDR3 is 15 amino acids long. From germline, CDR1 is MNHEY and CDR2 SVGEGT. Trimming stripped 4 bases from V and 6 bases from J, with 17 bases between. The chain's CDR3 is CASSFPPRGIDTQYF. CDR3 in DNA: TGTGCCAGCAGTTTCCCCCCCAGGGGAATTGATACGCAGTATTTT.

The rearrangement uses TRBV25-1 and TRBJ2-1, with TRBD2 as a possible D gene (5 bases). The germline V gene encodes CDR1 MGHDK and CDR2 SYGVNS. The V end lost 2 bases, the J end lost 14 bases, and 13 bases lay between the germline ends. The CDR3 consists of 12 residues. CDR3 sequence (DNA): TGTGCCAGCAGTGAACATCCGGGGTCGGAGTTCTTC. Amino acids: CASSEHPGSEFF.

The sample holds a few counts of this clonotype. The CDR3 loop is CASSTTGENTGELFF. The CDR3 DNA is TGTGCCAGCAGTACGACAGGGGAGAACACCGGGGAGCTGTTTTTT. The chain recombines TRBV28 with TRBJ2-2; 8 bases map to TRBD1. Germline V gene sequence: CDR1 MDHEN, CDR2 SYDVKM. Trimming removed 5 bases from V and 1 base from J; junction bases left unmatched: 3. The CDR3 spans 15 residues. The variable domain in full, with the rest retrieved from reference TRBV28 and TRBJ2-2, is DVKVTQSSRYLVKRTGEKVFLECVQDMDHENMFWYRQDPGLGLRLIYFSYDVKMKEKGDIPEGYSVSREKKERFSLILESASTNQTSMYLCASSTTGENTGELFFGEGSRLTVL.

This rearrangement joins TRBV10-3 to TRBJ2-1, with 9 bases lining up with TRBD2. V shed 8 bases, J shed 6 bases, and the junction held 5 bases outside the gene matches. In germline, CDR1 is ENHRY, CDR2 SYGVKD. This CDR3 is built from 13 residues. CDR3 amino acids: CAIPGTSSNEQFF. CDR3 sequence (DNA): TGTGCCATCCCAGGGACTAGCTCCAATGAGCAGTTCTTC.

This clonotype was observed a handful of times. The junction departs from the called germline gene at one end, perhaps through a read error. V gene TRBV9 combines with J gene TRBJ2-7; 8 nucleotides agree with TRBD1. The germline V gene encodes CDR1 SGDLS and CDR2 YYNGEE. The CDR3 totals 15 residues. The CDR3 protein is CASSVGQGNSFEQYF. CDR3 in DNA: TGTGCCAGCAGCGTTGGACAGGGTAACTCCTTCGAGCAGTACTTC.

About this clonotype: Germline and junction disagree at one end, which may indicate a read error. The chain couples TRBV7-3 to TRBJ1-2; D unresolved. The germline CDR1 and CDR2 sequences are SGHTA and FQGTGA. The CDR3 contains 21 residues. The CDR3 DNA reads TGTGACAGCAGCTTACCCGCCGGGCCTCGCGGTATTTGGGTGCCCCTGAATGGCTACACCTTC. Translated, it gives CDSSLPAGPRGIWVPLNGYTF.

There are a few counts of this clonotype. The chain combines TRBV20-1 with TRBJ2-7; 8 bases are a match to TRBD2. The V segment lost 6 bases and the J segment 5 bases; nucleotides outside the gene matches: 3. The CDR3 sequence is 11 residues long. Germline values: CDR1 DFQATT, CDR2 SNEGSKA (reference sequence). The CDR3 is CSAASGHEQYV. The DNA for the CDR3 is TGCAGTGCAGCTAGCGGGCACGAGCAGTACGTC.

This clonotype has at least ten counts. The rearrangement joins TRBV20-1 to TRBJ2-5, with 8 bases fitting TRBD2. The CDR3 is 14 residues long. Looked up from germline, CDR1 is DFQATT and CDR2 is SNEGSKA (reference sequence). The ends lost 6 bases at V and 4 bases at J; junction bases unmatched: 10. The CDR3 coding sequence is TGCAGTGCGGCGGGGGGATATTTGCGAGAGACCCAGTACTTC. Its translation is CSAAGGYLRETQYF.

This sequence joins TRBV9 and TRBJ2-5; perhaps TRBD2 as D (5 bases). The CDR3 runs to 14 residues. From germline, CDR1 is SGDLS and CDR2 YYNGEE. The V end was cut by 3 bases, the J end by 4 bases, with 13 bases between. CDR3 protein: CASSGRRAGETQYF. The CDR3 nucleotides read TGTGCCAGCAGCGGACGGCGGGCGGGAGAGACCCAGTACTTC.

This clonotype appeared a few times. The chain combines TRBV27 with TRBJ2-7; D remains ambiguous. Germline V CDR1 and CDR2: MNHEY, SMNVEV (reference sequence). V lost 3 bases to trimming and J lost 3 bases, with 12 bases between them. The CDR3 has 14 residues. In nucleotides, the CDR3 is TGTGCCAGCAGTTTGTCGGACGGTGGCTACGAGCAGTACTTC. Its protein product is CASSLSDGGYEQYF.

This clonotype was picked up a small number of times. The chain couples TRBV28 to TRBJ1-2, with D unresolved. The CDR3 runs 14 residues. V lost 9 bases and J lost 8, with 22 bases in between. CDR1 is MDHEN and CDR2 is SYDVKM in the germline V gene. CDR3 protein: CASGPRDGVGGYTF. Here the CDR3 DNA reads TGTGCCAGTGGTCCTCGGGATGGAGTGGGCGGCTACACCTTC.

This chain connects TRBV2 to TRBJ1-2; D is possibly TRBD1 (5 bases). Between the trimmed V and J ends, which lost 1 base and 8 bases, there was a span of 23 bases. The length of the CDR3 is 17 residues. Germline V gives CDR1 SNHLY, CDR2 FYNNEI. The chain's CDR3 is CASSEDQRVERQPGYTF. CDR3 in DNA: TGTGCCAGCAGTGAAGATCAGCGCGTGGAACGACAGCCGGGCTACACCTTC.

This rearrangement joins TRBV5-1 to TRBJ1-4, with D possibly being TRBD1 (6 bases). Trimming shortened V by 3 bases and J by 0 bases, and 15 bases separated the two germline ends. Germline-derived CDR1 and CDR2 are SGHRS and YFSETQ. The CDR3 covers 17 residues. The CDR3 spells CASSSGAGAPTNEKLFF. CDR3 nucleotide sequence: TGCGCCAGCAGCTCGGGGGCGGGAGCACCAACTAATGAAAAACTGTTTTTT.

This clonotype was seen at least ten times. The rearrangement uses TRBV5-1 and TRBJ2-2, with D tentatively TRBD2 (7 bases). The germline V gene encodes CDR1 SGHRS and CDR2 YFSETQ. The CDR3 sequence is 16 residues long. Trimming removed 2 bases from V and 3 bases from J, with 14 bases in between. CDR3 DNA sequence: TGCGCCAGCAGCTTTTTCAGGGGAGGGGACACCGGGGAGCTGTTTTTT. Translated, it gives CASSFFRGGDTGELFF.

This chain's CDR3 is CASSLAFGGDRYTGELFF. DNA of the CDR3: TGCGCCAGCAGCTTGGCTTTCGGAGGGGACAGATACACCGGGGAGCTGTTTTTT. This chain links TRBV5-1 with TRBJ2-2; TRBD1 is a possible D gene (7 bases). The germline V and J ends were trimmed by 0 bases and 3 bases, with 18 bases remaining between them. The CDR3 extends over 18 amino acids. From germline, CDR1 is SGHRS and CDR2 YFSETQ.

This clonotype was seen more than once but under ten times. This rearrangement joins TRBV2 to TRBJ2-2; D gene uncertain. The germline CDR1 and CDR2 sequences are SNHLY and FYNNEI. The CDR3 contains 13 residues. V shed 5 bases and J shed 3 bases, with 7 bases lying between them. The CDR3 reads CASSLDYTGELFF. The DNA for the CDR3 is TGTGCCAGCAGTCTTGATTACACCGGGGAGCTGTTTTTT.

This clonotype was counted between two and nine times. The chain is built from TRBV7-9 and TRBJ2-1, with 8 bases lining up with TRBD2. This CDR3 is built from 14 residues. With V trimmed by 5 bases and J by 8 bases, 8 bases remained unmatched. The V gene's germline CDR1 is SEHNR and CDR2 FQNEAQ (reference sequence). Written as DNA, the CDR3 is TGTGCCAGCAGCCCCCCGGCGGGGGGCGATGAGCAGTTCTTC. Translating gives CASSPPAGGDEQFF.

The rearrangement uses TRBV10-2 and TRBJ2-1; 9 bases line up with TRBD2. In germline, CDR1 is WSHSY, CDR2 SAAADI. The CDR3 consists of 17 residues. V trimming: 6 bases; J trimming: 9 bases; junction bases outside the gene matches: 18. CDR3 in DNA: TGCGCCAGCAGGAGGGTCGGGCTAGCGGGGTCCAGGTTTGAGCAGTTCTTC. Its translation: CASRRVGLAGSRFEQFF.

This clonotype was counted only a few times. This sequence joins TRBV4-3 and TRBJ2-3; 7 positions agree with TRBD1. Looked up from germline, CDR1 is LGHNA and CDR2 is YSLEER. The V gene end was trimmed by 4 bases and the J gene end by 4 bases; junction bases not matched to a gene: 14. The CDR3 loop spans 17 amino acids. CDR3 nucleotides: TGCGCCAGCAGCCTTCGACAGGGTGGATTTCGGGCAGATACGCAGTATTTT. Amino acids: CASSLRQGGFRADTQYF.

V and J are TRBV20-1 and TRBJ2-1; maybe TRBD1 (5 bases). This CDR3 region has 11 residues. Germline CDR1 reads DFQATT; CDR2 reads SNEGSKA (reference sequence). V was clipped by 6 bases and J by 12 bases, with 15 bases between them. CDR3 DNA: TGCAGTGCCCTTAGGGGCATGAGGCAGTTCTTC. Its translation: CSALRGMRQFF.

This chain links TRBV20-1 with TRBJ2-3; D unresolved. Germline V gene lookup returns CDR1 DFQATT and CDR2 SNEGSKA (reference sequence). The CDR3 runs to 15 residues. V lost 0 bases and J 2 bases, leaving 12 bases between the germline ends. CDR3 in amino acids: CSARDRADFTDTQYF. CDR3 DNA: TGCAGTGCTAGAGATCGGGCCGATTTCACAGATACGCAGTATTTT.

The CDR3 nucleotides are TGTGCCAGCAGCCGCACCCACCGGGATACGCAGTATTTT. Encoded protein: CASSRTHRDTQYF. The V gene is TRBV7-2, the J gene TRBJ2-3; D is undetermined. This CDR3 is built from 13 residues. V lost 5 bases to trimming and J lost 6 bases, with 12 bases between them. In germline, CDR1 is SGHTA, CDR2 FQGNSA. Full variable domain (outside the CDR3, taken from reference TRBV7-2 and TRBJ2-3): GAGVSQSPSNKVTEKGKDVELRCDPISGHTALYWYRQSLGQGLEFLIYFQGNSAPDKSGLPSDRFSAERTGGSVSTLTIQRTQQEDSAVYLCASSRTHRDTQYFGPGTRLTVL.

V gene TRBV6-2 or TRBV6-3 combines with J gene TRBJ2-5, with 7 bases aligning to TRBD2. Germline V gene lookup returns CDR1 MNHEY and CDR2 SVGEGT. V lost 6 bases and J lost 7; bases outside the gene matches: 11. This CDR3 is built from 14 residues. The CDR3 DNA sequence: TGTGCCAGCAGACCCACCTCGACGGGGGGGACCCAGTACTTC. Amino acid sequence: CASRPTSTGGTQYF.

The chain has TRBV6-1 and TRBJ1-5; 7 bases are shared with TRBD1. The CDR3 sequence is 13 residues long. V trimming: 4 bases; J trimming: 7 bases; junction bases outside the gene matches: 4. Germline V lookup: CDR1 MNHNS, CDR2 SASEGT. Here the CDR3 DNA reads TGTGCCAGCAGTGGGGAGGGGGCGCAGCCCCAGCATTTT. The encoded protein is CASSGEGAQPQHF.